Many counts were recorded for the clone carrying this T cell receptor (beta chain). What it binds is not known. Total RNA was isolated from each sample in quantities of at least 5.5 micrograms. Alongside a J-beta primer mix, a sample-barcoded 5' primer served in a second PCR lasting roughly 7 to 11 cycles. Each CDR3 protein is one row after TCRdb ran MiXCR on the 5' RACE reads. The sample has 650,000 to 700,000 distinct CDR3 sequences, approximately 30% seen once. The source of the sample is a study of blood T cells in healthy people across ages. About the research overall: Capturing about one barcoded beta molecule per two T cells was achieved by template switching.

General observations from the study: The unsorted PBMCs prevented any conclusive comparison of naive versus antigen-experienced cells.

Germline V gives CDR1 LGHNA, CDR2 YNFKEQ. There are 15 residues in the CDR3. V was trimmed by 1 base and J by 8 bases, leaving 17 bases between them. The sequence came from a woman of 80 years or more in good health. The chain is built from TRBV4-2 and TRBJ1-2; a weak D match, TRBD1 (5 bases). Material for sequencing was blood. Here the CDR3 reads CASSQVMRGFDGYTF. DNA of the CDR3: TGTGCCAGCAGCCAAGTAATGCGGGGGTTCGACGGCTACACCTTC.